A single sample is the source of the 2 T cell receptor beta chains below, sequenced in a study of cytotoxic CD8 clonotypes in ibrutinib-treated CLL (TCRdb year 2021). Library preparation used the immunoSEQ multiplex PCR assay. TCRdb limited this immuneACCESS table to in-frame rearrangements with V and J called. A share of clones is missing; checked studies link under half to unresolved V genes, and the rest is unexplained. In all, the sample holds approximately 48,000 clones, and approximately 51% of those were seen once. The ten top clones hold about 30% of the sample. In light of the paper, this sample's time point label describes: approximately twelve months on ibrutinib. Specimen: PBMCs, collected after 12 months of ibrutinib treatment. The receptors stem from a human donor with chronic lymphocytic leukemia.

The J gene is TRBJ2-7, the V gene TRBV18; D is unclear. The CDR3 is made up of 15 amino acids. The V end was cut by 2 bases, the J end by 2 bases, with 13 bases between. CDR1 is KGHSH and CDR2 is LQKENI in the germline V gene. This chain's CDR3 is CASSPFPGQTYEQYF. The CDR3 bases are TGTGCCAGCTCACCATTTCCTGGTCAGACCTACGAGCAGTACTTC.

This clone was observed a handful of times. The V call is TRBV28, the J call TRBJ2-3; D perhaps matches TRBD1 (8 bases). The CDR3 consists of 19 residues. V was cut by 2 bases and J by 2 bases, with 23 bases left in between. Per germline, CDR1 MDHEN and CDR2 SYDVKM. Here the CDR3 DNA reads TGTGCCAGCAGTTTAGGGGGAACAGGGGGACTACTAAACACAGATACGCAGTATTTT. Translating gives CASSLGGTGGLLNTDTQYF.